This TCR beta chain was documented in a study of shared clonotypes between healthy human individuals. Study context: The donor pool was made up of two women and three men aged 18 to 49.

Selected positively for CCR7 and CD45RO-negative, naive CD8 cells excluded terminally differentiated effector memory CD45RA+ cells. In the source study's methods: ImmunoSEQ gave junction-only sequences without quality scores, so filtering differed. Here immunoSEQ multiplex PCR was the method, and the copy in TCRdb shows in-frame clones only, minus some. V, J and clone size were drawn from that table, and D and trimming were deduced from the DNA. Of 2 million or so clones in the sample, around 96% are singletons; the top ten hold 1% to 1.3%. The CDR3 is made up of 16 amino acids. The rearrangement uses TRBV12-2 and TRBJ2-3; TRBD2 was called by the table and not checked on the DNA. TRBV12-2 is listed as a pseudogene. This receptor was taken from a man aged 18 to 30 in good health. What was sequenced was naive CD8+ T cells sorted from blood. CDR3 in amino acids: CASRLELGRGTDTQYF. The CDR3, as DNA: TGTGCAAGTCGCTTAGAGTTGGGGAGGGGAACAGATACGCAGTATTTT.